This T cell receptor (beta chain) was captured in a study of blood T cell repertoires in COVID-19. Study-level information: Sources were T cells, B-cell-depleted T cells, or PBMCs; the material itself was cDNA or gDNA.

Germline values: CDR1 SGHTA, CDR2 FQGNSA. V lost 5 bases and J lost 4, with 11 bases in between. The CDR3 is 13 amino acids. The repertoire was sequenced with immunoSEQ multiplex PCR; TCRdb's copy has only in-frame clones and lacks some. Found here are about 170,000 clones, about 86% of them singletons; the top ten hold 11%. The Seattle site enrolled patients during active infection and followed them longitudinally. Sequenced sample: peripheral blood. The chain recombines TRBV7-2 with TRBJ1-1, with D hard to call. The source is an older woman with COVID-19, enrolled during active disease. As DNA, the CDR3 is TGTGCCAGCAGCCCCCGCGGGATCACTGAAGCTTTCTTT. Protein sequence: CASSPRGITEAFF.